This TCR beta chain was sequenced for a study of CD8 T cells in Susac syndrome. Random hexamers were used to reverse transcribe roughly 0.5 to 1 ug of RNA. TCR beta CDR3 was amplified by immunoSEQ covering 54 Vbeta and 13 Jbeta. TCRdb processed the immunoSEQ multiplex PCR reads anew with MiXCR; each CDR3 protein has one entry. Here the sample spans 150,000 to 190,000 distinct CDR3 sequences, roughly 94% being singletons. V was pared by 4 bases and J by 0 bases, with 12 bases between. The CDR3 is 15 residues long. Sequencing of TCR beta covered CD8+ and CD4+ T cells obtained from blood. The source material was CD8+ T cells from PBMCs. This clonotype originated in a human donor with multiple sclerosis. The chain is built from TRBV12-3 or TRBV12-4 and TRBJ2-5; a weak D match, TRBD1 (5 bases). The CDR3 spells CASSWRQTDQETQYF. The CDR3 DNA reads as TGTGCCAGCAGTTGGCGACAGACAGACCAAGAGACCCAGTACTTC.